Below, one T cell receptor (beta chain) is given with its context. Its antigen is currently unknown. Germline V gene data show CDR1 as SEHNR and CDR2 as FQNEAQ (reference sequence). Trimming took 5 bases from V and 4 from J; bases not matched to a gene: 7. This CDR3 is 14 amino acids long. This specimen belongs to a study of identifying expanded T cells in peripheral blood. General study results and limits: About 1.2 clones differed between technical replicates, versus approximately 17 and 20 over time.

Healthy donors had no documented immune events, such as infections, while sampled. TCRdb keeps only in-frame clones here, not all; method: immunoSEQ multiplex PCR. The sample contains about 58,000 clones, over 85% of which appear only once. This clonotype was sampled from a person aged 18-70 years in good health. V usage is TRBV7-9 and J usage is TRBJ2-5; 7 nucleotides match TRBD2. The specimen sequenced was blood. The CDR3 coding sequence is TGTGCCAGCAGCCCTGGGTGGGGGGGAGAGACCCAGTACTTC. Translation gives CASSPGWGGETQYF.